This entry concerns a single T cell receptor beta chain. Before being deemed recovered, Cohort 3 donors had two negative PCRs, clearance, or symptom resolution. As originally analysed: Reference gene primer amplification gave nucleated cell count estimates. TCRdb keeps only in-frame clones here, not all; method: immunoSEQ multiplex PCR. The DNA was the basis for D and trimming; V, J and clone size are from that table. The data show around 260,000 clones, around 90% seen once. The sample originates from a study of blood T cell repertoires in COVID-19. Study-level information: The study drew acute and convalescent COVID-19 samples from the United States, Italy and Spain. Sample material is recorded as cDNA or gDNA derived from T cells, B-cell-depleted T cells, or PBMCs.

Germline-derived CDR1 and CDR2 are LNHDA and SQIVND (reference sequence). With 10 bases removed from V and 0 bases from J, the gap between germline ends came to 14 bases. This CDR3 spans 14 amino acids. This receptor was taken from a woman in her 30s who had recovered from COVID-19. The sample consisted of PBMCs or T cells enriched from blood (not recorded which). V and J are TRBV19 and TRBJ2-3; D remains ambiguous. CDR3 nucleotides: TGTGCCACCGCCCTGGGCAGGAGCACAGATACGCAGTATTTT. Protein product: CATALGRSTDTQYF.